Following are 8 T cell receptor delta chains from one sample sequenced in a study of gamma-delta chains in newborns, infants, children. TCRdb reanalysed the reads with CATT. Counted here are about 5,600 delta-chain clones, about 14% occurring once; the ten biggest clones make up around a quarter. The sample in question was blood, obtained at baseline. The receptors here all came from a child who was a newborn, infant or young child, either healthy, febrile or measles-vaccinated (not recorded which).

This clone came up a few times. A read error is the likely source, as a far larger clone sits one nucleotide away. The sample holds other DNA sequences that translate to the same CDR3. CDR3 sequence reads: CALGEVRFIRPYWGISYTDKLIF. The CDR3 region has the DNA TGTGCTCTTGGGGAAGTTCGGTTCATTAGGCCGTACTGGGGGATATCCTACACCGATAAGCTCATCTTT. The V gene is TRDV1, the J gene TRDJ1, with 11 bases aligning to TRDD3. The germline gives CDR1 TSWWSYY, CDR2 QGS. The CDR3 spans 23 residues.

This clone was counted a few times. The protein given by TCRdb reflects a much larger clone and differs at residue 18 from this DNA's translation, likely from a read error; the protein shown is the DNA's translation. The genes are TRDV1 and TRDJ2; 9 bases are shared with TRDD2. J was trimmed by 0 bases and V by 0 bases; bases with no gene match: 29. Germline CDR1 is TSWWSYY and CDR2 is QGS. This CDR3 spans 26 amino acids. The CDR3 DNA is TGTGCTCTTGGGGAACTTTCCCCGTCCTTCCTACGTGGTGTGGGGGACCGACACGCTTTGACAGCACAACTCTTCTTT. Its protein is CALGELSPSFLRGVGDRHALTAQLFF.

Turning to this clone: Only one base separates this from a far larger clonotype, so it likely reflects a read error. Different DNA sequences within this sample yield the same CDR3. The rearrangement uses TRAV29/DV5 and TRDJ1, with D hard to call. The germline CDR1 and CDR2 sequences are NSMFDY and ISSIKDK. The CDR3 runs 13 residues. DNA for the CDR3: TGTGCAGCAACCCCTCTCCTCACCGATAAACTTATCTTT. Its protein is CAATPLLTDKLIF.

Comment on this clone: Other DNA sequences within the sample encode an identical CDR3. This sequence joins TRDV1 and TRDJ1; TRDD3 matches 9 bases. The J segment lost 0 bases and the V segment lost 1 base, leaving 27 bases of the junction unmatched. The germline CDR1 and CDR2 sequences are TSWWSYY and QGS. The CDR3 length is 24 residues. CDR3 nucleotide sequence: TGTGCTCTTGGGGAACACCCTTCATGGGCGGTGGAGGCTGGGGGATTCCTCTACACCGATAAACTCATCTTT. This gives the protein CALGEHPSWAVEAGGFLYTDKLIF.

In this sample, this clone is medium-sized. The chain links TRDV2 to TRDJ1; 7 bases match TRDD2. Germline CDR1 GEAIGNYY, CDR2 EKD. The CDR3 has 21 residues. The V gene end was trimmed by 0 bases and the J gene end by 2 bases; junction bases not matched to a gene: 23. The CDR3 DNA reads TGTGCCTGTGACACCGTTTCCTACGAGAGTGGGGACCATCGGCTTACCGATAAACTCATCTTT. Protein sequence: CACDTVSYESGDHRLTDKLIF.

There are many counts of this clone. This chain uses TRDV2 with TRDJ3; TRDD3 matches at 13 bases. CDR1 is GEAIGNYY, CDR2 EKD, per germline. V dropped 3 bases and J dropped 0; count of bases not matched to a gene: 10. The CDR3 sequence is 21 residues long. The CDR3 protein is CACDRLLGDTRNSWDTRQMFF. CDR3 in DNA: TGTGCCTGTGACCGTCTACTGGGGGATACGCGAAACTCCTGGGACACCCGACAGATGTTTTTC.

Judged by abundance, this clone is medium-sized. The chain joins TRDV3 to TRDJ1, with 10 nucleotides matching TRDD3. The CDR3 contains 16 residues. Germline CDR1 is TVYSNPD and CDR2 is GDNSRS (reference sequence). V was pared by 3 bases and J by 7 bases, with 17 bases of the junction left unmatched. This CDR3 reads CALTVSQLGDQPKLIF. CDR3 bases: TGTGCCTTGACAGTCTCCCAACTGGGGGATCAACCTAAACTCATCTTT. Together with reference TRDV3 and TRDJ1, the CDR3 gives the full variable domain: CDKVTQSSPDQTVASGSEVVLLCTYDTVYSNPDLFWYRIRPDYSFQFVFYGDNSRSEGADFTQGRFSVKHILTQKAFHLVISPVRTEDSATYYCALTVSQLGDQPKLIFGKGTRVTVEP.

With respect to this clone: Being one base from a much bigger clone, this may be a read error. The chain joins TRDV1 to TRDJ1; the D call may be TRDD2 or TRDD3 (6 bases each). Germline CDR1 reads TSWWSYY; CDR2 reads QGS. This CDR3 has 13 residues. Here the CDR3 DNA reads TGTGCTCCTGGGGAACGTTCCTATGAGGGACTCATCTTT. Translation: CAPGERSYEGLIF.